Listed here is a single T cell receptor (beta chain). Its cognate antigen has yet to be identified. The record has no base qualities; no much larger clone is one base away. V is reduced by 0 bases and J by 5 bases, leaving a spacing of 11 bases between them. CDR1 SGDLS and CDR2 YYNGEE are derived from the germline V gene. From the cysteine up to the phenylalanine, the CDR3 has a length of 14 residues. CDR3 DNA only is kept here, 42 bases in frame from base 1. This record comes from a study of cytomegalovirus exposure and HLA in healthy donors listed by TCRdb under 2017. General notes on the study: In an earlier analysis of around 540 of the donors, 276 Gb of sequence data and 117 million unique TCR beta sequences from roughly 190 million T cells were reported. An early release covering about 600 HLA-typed donors comprised about 290 gigabases of sequencing data and 85 million to 100 million unique TCR sequences. Among the roughly 410 genotyped donors, approximately 82% belonged to the genetic ancestry cluster associated with self-reported Caucasian donors. The study aimed to test whether cataloging public T cell receptors could reveal signatures of past pathogen exposure. The study profiled the T cell repertoires of 500 to 800 subjects by immunosequencing and related them to cytomegalovirus serostatus. Besides the first cohort of roughly 660 subjects, a separate validation cohort made up of over a hundred different subjects was used. To predict cytomegalovirus infection status, the study combined high-throughput TCR immunosequencing, statistical association of individual TCRs with disease status, and machine learning. To study patterns of TCR occurrence, a later analysis re-analyzed previously published TCR beta repertoires from 666 donors and added high-resolution HLA genotyping. Rather than drawing on any new phenotypic data, the later analysis identified candidate immune exposures from TCR beta sequences and the way those sequences occurred across donors. An earlier analysis of about 600 of the donors used high-throughput TCR beta sequencing to judge whether each TCR beta V gene segment behaved as functional or pseudogenic. Alongside the repertoire data, information on donor age, sex, ethnicity and CMV serostatus was compiled. In a later genetic analysis, genome-wide SNP genotypes for about 65% of the roughly 670 donors were used, and that subset was treated as a discovery cohort. Every discovery cohort repertoire had been produced on one sequencing platform. HLA typing covered class I and class II loci at four-digit resolution. Typing coverage differed by locus: A, B, C, DRB1 and DQB1 were typed in roughly 629-630 donors, DQA1 in 522, DPA1 in 600 to 610, and DPB1 in just under 490. Roughly 5 DR-DQ haplotypes were handled as single units for association and clustering, since linkage in the cohort was strong. Among roughly 400 genotyped donors of the cohort, an average of around 240,000 unique TCR beta nucleotide sequences were sequenced per donor, approximately 20% of them non-productive. Overall study results and their limits: Roughly uniform sequencing depth across donors was assumed in presence/absence analyses, although this assumption may not hold. In this cohort, only TCR beta chains were sequenced, and detectable features were limited by the absence of alpha or paired-chain data. According to a later analysis, parvovirus B19, influenza, CMV and Epstein-Barr virus appeared linked to several top co-occurrence clusters. A later analysis found that TCR association rates varied across HLA loci, with DRB1 alleles showing the most associated TCRs and HLA-C alleles the fewest. A later analysis found that HLA-associated TCR beta chains were more clonally expanded and had lower generation probabilities than equally common non-associated chains. Some IMGT-functional V segments, including TRBV6-2 and TRBV6-3, could not be distinguished by the 87-base-pair reads and were therefore excluded. In the study, some 160 TCR beta chains were listed as associated with cytomegalovirus. The classifier was reported to diagnose cytomegalovirus status with high specificity and sensitivity in both the original and validation cohorts. Because some donors lacked HLA typing at each locus, the association tests relied only on the typed subset. The authors suggested that the approach could potentially be extended to other disease states and immunological phenotypes. A later genetic analysis associated a missense DCLRE1C variant with V-gene and J-gene trimming of TCR beta chains, and an independent cohort replicated the association. Most CMV-associated TCR beta chains appeared to be HLA-restricted in a later analysis, and the HLA associations seemed to be driven largely by CMV exposure. Three of the identified cytomegalovirus-associated TCR beta chains were confirmed in vitro to be specific for cytomegalovirus antigens. The earlier analysis of about 600 of the donors excluded around 17 rarely observed V segments, including chromosome 9 orphons, because counts were too low. The sequencing pipeline was judged likely to have produced a cluster of highly shared sequence variants as a technical artifact. Linkage disequilibrium might explain the correlated functional status among segregating V segments, but an unknown experimental factor could not be excluded. Most TCR sequences were observed very rarely across donors, whereas some public TCRs were present in many individuals. Broadly in line with IMGT annotations, most TCR beta V segments showed up in productive rearrangements about 87% or about 30% of the time in an earlier analysis of a few hundred of the donors. In a later genetic analysis, fewer N-insertions in productive TCRs were reported among donors in an Asian-associated ancestry cluster than the 666-donor mean. CMV serostatus was the only immune exposure information available for the cohort. A further reported finding was that TCR beta sequences accurately predicted the HLA-A and HLA-B alleles for most subjects in the first cohort. Assigning TCR associations to individual alleles was difficult when HLA alleles, especially DR and DQ, strongly co-occurred. At a false discovery rate of 0.05, a later analysis linked around 15,000 TCR beta sequences to specific HLA alleles.

In total, 666 healthy bone marrow donors made up the cohort. At the time of sampling, all cohort members were nominally healthy, though unrecorded immune exposures were likely present. The donor tested CMV seropositive, placing the donor among the 289 seropositive members of the cohort. Every donor gave a peripheral blood sample, and the peripheral blood mononuclear cells from that sample were used for TCR beta sequencing. Genomic DNA extraction from the blood cell samples was performed with the Qiagen DNeasy Blood Extraction Kit. The protocol used for the library was the immunoSEQ multiplex PCR assay. The multiplex PCR relied on a mix of 60 forward primers for TCR Vbeta segments and 13 reverse primers for TCR Jbeta segments. A multiplex PCR assay on genomic DNA amplified the CDR3 region of rearranged TCR beta genes. On the Illumina HiSeq System, the amplified TCR beta libraries were sequenced as 87-base-pair reads. In the source study's methods: Across the 600 to 700 repertoires, a later analysis counted roughly 77 million unique TCR beta chains, roughly 11 million of which were shared by at least two donors. Raw reads were error-corrected and collapsed into unique sequences with a nearest-neighbor algorithm that merged closely related sequences to remove PCR and sequencing errors. CDR3 sequences were aligned to IMGT reference sequences to assign V, D and J gene segments. For a sequence to be retained, a match of at least six nucleotides to both a V gene segment and a J gene segment was required. Rearrangements were classified as productive when the CDR3 lacked stop codons and remained in frame with V and J, and all other rearrangements were classified as non-productive. CDR3 was defined according to IMGT convention as the region running from the second conserved V-encoded cysteine to the conserved J-encoded phenylalanine. In an earlier analysis of around 640 of the donors, sequences lacking an unambiguous match to a single V gene segment were excluded. In an earlier analysis of approximately 590 of the donors, V segments were called functional above 56.7% productive rearrangements and were called segregating when the between-donor standard deviation exceeded 5%. A statistical classification framework was developed to diagnose cytomegalovirus status using the catalog of TCR beta chain sequences. In a later analysis, TCR nucleotide sequences were compared against IMGT/GENE-DB human TR gene sequences so that V and J genes could be assigned. Using the TCRdist pipeline, a later analysis assigned CDR3 sequences along with most-parsimonious VDJ recombination scenarios. A later analysis defined each TCR beta chain by its CDR3 amino acid sequence plus V-gene family, and excluded reads lacking a unique V-gene family. A later analysis removed 592 highly shared, low-generation-probability nucleotide sequences to deal with suspected cross-contamination and a sequencing artifact. A later analysis calculated a clonal expansion index for each public chain from normalized within-repertoire ranks of inferred template counts. Generation probabilities in a later analysis came from a VDJ recombination model fitted to out-of-frame rearrangements, and those results were checked against IGoR. In a later analysis, TCR-TCR, TCR-HLA and TCR-CMV co-occurrence was scored with hypergeometric tests, and a repertoire-size bias correction was applied to TCR pairs. In a later analysis, false discovery rates were estimated by permuting HLA or CMV assignments 20 times. In a later analysis, co-occurring TCRs were grouped using DBSCAN, with TCRdist sequence similarity added in when clustering inside HLA-allele-positive subsets. Co-occurrence clustering excluded repertoires with fewer than 30,000 or more than 120,000 public chains, plus five with anomalous nucleotide sharing. In its TCRdb copy, this immuneACCESS table keeps in-frame sequences only and misses some clones. Where compared with another copy, unresolved V genes explain less than half of these, and the others have no known cause. The D gene and trimming were derived from the DNA, and the V and J assignments and clone size from that table. A total of 150,000 to 200,000 clones appear in this sample, approximately 70% of them only once. The ten top clones hold around 6.8% of the sample.

The V and J genes are TRBV9 and TRBJ1-2; the D gene is perhaps TRBD1, from 6 matching bases. Specimen: PBMCs. This TCR was recovered from a man aged 40-49 years in good health and CMV-seropositive. The CDR3 sequence is CASSVGSGEYGYTF. The bases read TGTGCCAGCAGCGTAGGCTCAGGGGAGTATGGCTACACCTTC.